The table lists the clone carrying this TCR beta chain with a few counts. This same CDR3 is encoded by further DNA sequences in the sample. The sample belongs to a study of shared clonotypes between healthy human individuals. Background on the study: Each donor had three CD4 naive, three CD4 memory, two CD8 naive and one CD8 memory plate.

In replicate PCRs of sorted subsets, 150 to 200 ng DNA, approximately 28,000 T cell genomes, was used. Using immunoSEQ multiplex PCR, the repertoire was profiled, and TCRdb retains in-frame clones only, with some absent. The repertoire includes some 2,500,000 clones, over 85% of them detected once, and approximately 0.36% sits in the top ten. The source of this sequence is a man younger than 35 in good health. Some clones in this sample may be carry-over from other donors' samples. Sequencing was carried out using naive CD4+ T cells from PBMCs. Indicated subset: CD45RA+ positively selected.

CDR3 sequence (DNA): TGTGCCAGCAGTTTTGAAAGGGAGCAGTTCTTC. Protein product: CASSFEREQFF. V gene TRBV28 combines with J gene TRBJ2-1; D ambiguous. Trimming shortened V by 3 bases and J by 10 bases, and 7 bases separated the two germline ends. Germline CDR1 is MDHEN and CDR2 is SYDVKM. The CDR3 runs 11 residues.